The 10 T cell receptor beta chains below were found in one sample sequenced in a study of tissue T cells after allogeneic stem cell transplantation. Produced via immunoSEQ multiplex PCR; TCRdb's table is partial and in-frame only. The sample has thousands of clones, about half seen once. Sample time point: mouse harvest day 7 after allogeneic transplant. Tail vein injection delivered 10^7 T-cell-depleted bone marrow cells and 10^6 splenic CD5+ T cells. The sequenced material came from gut tissue. The receptors stem from a female BALB/c mouse given C57BL/6 T cells with graft-versus-host disease after an allogeneic hematopoietic cell transplant.

With respect to this clone: These gene names are mouse names. The DNA ends 1 residue before the CDR3 does, and the rest of the CDR3 is filled in from the germline J gene. The chain uses TRBV5 and TRBJ2-4, with unresolved D. The germline V gene encodes CDR1 LGHNA and CDR2 YNLKQL (reference sequence). Between the trimmed V and J ends, which lost 0 bases and 3 bases, there was a span of 7 bases. The CDR3 length is 14 residues. The sequenced part of the CDR3 DNA is TGTGCCAGCAGCCAAGACAGGACCCAAAACACCTTGTAC. Encoded protein: CASSQDRTQNTLY. The entire CDR3 protein reads CASSQDRTQNTLYF.

This clone was seen a few times. Mouse names are used for the genes. CDR3 bases read: TGTGCTAGCAGTTTATCCCGTTATAACTATGCTGAGCAGTTC. This encodes CASSLSRYNYAEQF. The full CDR3 reads CASSLSRYNYAEQFF. The genes are TRBV29 and TRBJ2-1, with unresolved D. The read terminates 1 residue before the CDR3 end, so the remaining end is supplied by the germline J gene. The V and J ends lost 0 bases and 0 bases respectively, with 6 bases between them. Germline CDR1 and CDR2: MSHET and SYDVDS. The CDR3 spans 15 residues.

This clone was detected a few times. Genes and germline are mouse. The read stops 1 residue short of the end of the CDR3; the missing end is completed from the germline J gene. This rearrangement joins TRBV23 to TRBJ2-5; the DNA was not used to check the table's D call, TRBD2. This CDR3 comprises 13 residues. Germline values: CDR1 KGHTA, CDR2 FQNQQP. Incomplete CDR3 DNA: TGCTCCAGCAGGGGACTGGGGGAAGACACCCAGTAC. The encoded protein is CSSRGLGEDTQY. The entire CDR3 protein is CSSRGLGEDTQYF.

Points on this clone: All gene names here are mouse names. The read comes to an end 1 residue before the CDR3 does, leaving the germline J gene to fill in the end. The rearrangement links TRBV23 to TRBJ2-4; the D call of TRBD2 is as the table states it, not checked on the DNA. Germline values: CDR1 KGHTA, CDR2 FQNQQP. The CDR3 sequence is 16 residues long. CDR3 bases read: TGCTCCAGCAGTAGGACTGGGGGGGTTAGTCAAAACACCTTGTAC. This translates into CSSSRTGGVSQNTLY. The complete CDR3 protein is CSSSRTGGVSQNTLYF. Full variable domain (outside the CDR3, taken from reference TRBV23 and TRBJ2-4): DAAVTQKPRYLIKMKGQEAEMKCIPEKGHTAVFWYQQKQSKELKFLIYFQNQQPLDQIDMVKERFSAVCPSSSLCSLGIRTCEAEDSALYLCSSSRTGGVSQNTLYFGAGTRLSVL.

With respect to this clone: Mouse names are used for the genes. Sequencing ends 1 residue short of the CDR3 end; the germline J gene provides the rest. This chain uses TRBV12-1 with TRBJ2-7; D unclear. Trimming stripped 4 bases from V and 4 bases from J, with 10 bases between. This CDR3 is 12 amino acids long. Per the germline V gene, CDR1 is SGHSN and CDR2 is HYEKVE. The sequenced part of the CDR3 DNA is TGTGCCAGCTCACTTACAGAATATGAACAGTAC. Translation: CASSLTEYEQY. The CDR3 in its entirety is CASSLTEYEQYF.

Points on this clone: Gene names are mouse gene names. The read falls 1 residue short of the CDR3 end, and the missing part is taken from the germline J gene. This chain joins TRBV5 and TRBJ2-7; 12 bases map to TRBD2. Trimming at V came to 2 bases and at J to 2 bases, leaving 4 bases not matched to a gene. Per germline, CDR1 LGHNA and CDR2 YNLKQL (reference sequence). The CDR3 spans 16 residues. The DNA read from the CDR3 is TGTGCCAGCAGCCAATCCGGGACTGGGGGGCCCTATGAACAGTAC. Its protein is CASSQSGTGGPYEQY. The full CDR3 sequence reads CASSQSGTGGPYEQYF.

A remark on this clone: Gene labels here are mouse ones. The read terminates 1 residue ahead of where the CDR3 ends, so the germline J gene completes it. Other nucleotide sequences in the sample specify the same CDR3. The chain is built from TRBV26 and TRBJ1-6, with D tentatively TRBD1 (5 bases). TRBJ1-6 is known as an ORF, though its function is uncertain. V was cut by 4 bases and J by 4 bases, with 8 bases left in between. The CDR3 is made up of 14 amino acids. Per the germline V gene, CDR1 is KGHPV and CDR2 is FQNQEV (reference sequence). The CDR3: CASSPGQYNSPLYF. The DNA read from the CDR3 is TGTGCCAGCAGTCCCGGACAATATAATTCGCCCCTCTAC.

About this clone: Germline and genes: mouse. Read data end 1 residue before the CDR3 end; the end is taken from the germline J gene. The chain employs TRBV12-2 and TRBJ2-2; weak D call: TRBD1 (7 bases). Trimming shortened V by 4 bases and J by 0 bases, and 11 bases separated the two germline ends. Per the germline V gene, CDR1 is SGHLS and CDR2 is HYDKME. This CDR3 spans 15 amino acids. Incomplete CDR3 DNA: TGTGCCAGCTCCCTGGGGACAGCAAACACCGGGCAGCTCTAC. Protein: CASSLGTANTGQLY. The whole CDR3 region reads CASSLGTANTGQLYF.

Comment on this clone: Each gene name is a mouse one. Read sequence stops 1 residue before the CDR3 end, and the germline J gene provides the missing end. The chain has TRBV26 and TRBJ1-1; unclear D gene. Germline CDR1 reads KGHPV; CDR2 reads FQNQEV (reference sequence). V was shortened by 7 bases and J by 4 bases, with 7 bases between the two germline ends. The CDR3 sequence is 11 residues long. The CDR3 DNA, read in part, is TGTGCCAGCACTCGGAGCACAGAAGTCTTC. Translated: CASTRSTEVF. The whole CDR3 protein reads CASTRSTEVFF.

On this clone itself: The gene symbols are mouse symbols. The read gets to within 1 residue of the CDR3 end, and the germline J gene fills in the rest. The chain is built from TRBV2 and TRBJ2-1, with 7 bases aligning to TRBD2. V lost 1 base, J lost 3 bases, and 3 bases stayed unmatched. Germline values: CDR1 LGHNA, CDR2 YSYQKL. This CDR3 is built from 15 residues. The CDR3 bases that were read are TGTGCCAGCAGCCAAGGACTGGGTCCCTATGCTGAGCAGTTC. Encoded protein: CASSQGLGPYAEQF. The CDR3 as a whole reads CASSQGLGPYAEQFF.